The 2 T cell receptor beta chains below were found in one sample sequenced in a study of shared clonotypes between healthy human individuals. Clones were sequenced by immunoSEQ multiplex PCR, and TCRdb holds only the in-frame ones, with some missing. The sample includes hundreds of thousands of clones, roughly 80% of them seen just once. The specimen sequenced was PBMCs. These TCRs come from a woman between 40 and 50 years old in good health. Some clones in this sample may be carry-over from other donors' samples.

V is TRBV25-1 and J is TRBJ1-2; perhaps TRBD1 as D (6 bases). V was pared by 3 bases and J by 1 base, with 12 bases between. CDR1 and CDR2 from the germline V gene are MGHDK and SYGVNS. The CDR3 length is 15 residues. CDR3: CASSDLQGFNYGYTF. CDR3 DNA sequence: TGTGCCAGCAGTGACCTACAGGGTTTTAACTATGGCTACACCTTC.

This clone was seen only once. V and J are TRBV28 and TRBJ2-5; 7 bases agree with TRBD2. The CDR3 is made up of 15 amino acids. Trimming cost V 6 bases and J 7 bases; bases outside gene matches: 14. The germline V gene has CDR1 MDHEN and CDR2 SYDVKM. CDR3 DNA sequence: TGTGCCAGCAGCGCCTATGTGCGCGGGAGCTTGACCCAGTACTTC. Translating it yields CASSAYVRGSLTQYF.